This TCR beta chain was sequenced for a study of blood T cell repertoires in COVID-19. Looking at the study overall: Samples came from the United States, Italy and Spain, spanning acute and convalescent COVID-19.

CDR1 and CDR2 (germline): MDHEN, SYDVKM. Trimming pared 6 bases from V and 7 bases from J, leaving 18 bases between. This CDR3 comprises 14 residues. Profiling relied on immunoSEQ multiplex PCR, and the TCRdb table lists in-frame clones only, not all of them. The table lists about 380,000 clones, approximately 81% of them singletons. The rearrangement links TRBV28 to TRBJ1-2, with D hard to call. The sequence derives from a woman aged 18-29 years with acute or convalescent COVID-19. The specimen sequenced was peripheral blood. The CDR3: CASRSPPRVSGYTF. CDR3 coding DNA: TGTGCCAGCAGGTCACCCCCCCGGGTCAGTGGCTACACCTTC.